Following are 20 T cell receptor beta chains from one sample sequenced in a study of shared clonotypes between healthy human individuals. Libraries were prepared by immunoSEQ multiplex PCR; TCRdb keeps only in-frame clonotypes and omits some of them. The table has around 2.1 million clones, more than 85% seen once. CD45RO-negative, CCR7-positively selected cells formed the naive CD8 fraction, excluding terminally differentiated effector memory CD45RA+ cells. The sequenced material came from naive CD8+ T cells from PBMCs. The receptor set was obtained from a young man in good health. Some clones in this sample may be carry-over from other donors' samples.

This chain joins TRBV28 and TRBJ2-7, with 8 bases matching TRBD2. CDR3 length: 15 amino acids. CDR1 and CDR2 from the germline V gene are MDHEN and SYDVKM. The V and J ends lost 6 bases and 4 bases, in that order; junction bases with no gene match: 11. The DNA for the CDR3 is TGTGCCAGCAGGCCCACCGGGACTAGGTATTACGAGCAGTACTTC. Encoded protein: CASRPTGTRYYEQYF.

The genes are TRBV4-1 and TRBJ2-7, with a weak D call TRBD2 (5 bases). Germline CDR1 MGHRA, CDR2 YSYEKL. The V and J ends lost 1 base and 2 bases respectively, with 12 bases between them. CDR3 length equals 15 residues. The CDR3 spells CASSQGPGNTYEQYF. CDR3 in DNA: TGCGCCAGCAGCCAAGGCCCCGGGAATACCTACGAGCAGTACTTC.

The rearrangement joins TRBV29-1 to TRBJ2-5; 9 nucleotides align to TRBD1. CDR3 length: 14 residues. Germline V gives CDR1 SQVTM, CDR2 ANQGSEA. V lost 4 bases, J lost 1 base, and 4 bases stayed unmatched. The CDR3 spells CSVGGTGPQETQYF. CDR3 coding DNA: TGCAGCGTTGGGGGGACAGGGCCCCAAGAGACCCAGTACTTC.

Points on this clone: At one boundary the junction diverges from the germline segment, which might be a read error. V and J are TRBV6-1 and TRBJ2-2, with D perhaps TRBD1 (6 bases). Germline V CDR1 and CDR2: MNHNS, SASEGT. The CDR3 sequence is 18 residues long. In nucleotides, the CDR3 is TGTGCCAGCAGGGAAGGGGGTTCTACTAACTTGTACACCGGGGAGCTGTTTTTT. This sequence encodes CASREGGSTNLYTGELFF.

The chain is built from TRBV28 and TRBJ1-5; TRBD1 matches at 10 bases. Trimming removed 8 bases from V and 5 bases from J; junction bases left unmatched: 9. Germline-derived CDR1 and CDR2 are MDHEN and SYDVKM. This CDR3 is built from 15 residues. The CDR3 bases are TGTGCCAGCGGGGGAGATGGACAGGGGGATCAGCCCCAGCATTTT. This sequence encodes CASGGDGQGDQPQHF.

The chain carries TRBV13 and TRBJ2-2; TRBD1 might be the D (5 bases). The CDR3 length is 14 residues. Between the trimmed V and J ends, which lost 1 base and 5 bases, there was a span of 8 bases. Germline CDR1 reads PRHDT; CDR2 reads FYEKMQ (reference sequence). The CDR3 region is CASSLEGITGELFF. The CDR3 nucleotides are TGTGCCAGCAGCTTAGAGGGGATAACCGGGGAGCTGTTTTTT.

This chain links TRBV5-6 with TRBJ2-7, with 8 bases aligning to TRBD2. Looked up from germline, CDR1 is SGHDT and CDR2 is YYEEEE. The CDR3 is made up of 15 amino acids. Unmatched junction bases numbered 5, after V lost 1 base and J lost 2 bases. As DNA, the CDR3 is TGTGCCAGCAGCTTGCGGCTAGCGGGCCCCTACGAGCAGTACTTC. Translating gives CASSLRLAGPYEQYF.

CDR3 sequence: CASSSWGGSGAGELFF. CDR3 in DNA: TGTGCCAGCAGTTCTTGGGGCGGGAGCGGCGCCGGGGAGCTGTTTTTT. The chain is built from TRBV28 and TRBJ2-2; 7 bases match TRBD2. The V gene end was trimmed by 4 bases and the J gene end by 6 bases; junction bases not matched to a gene: 11. This CDR3 region has 16 residues. Germline V gene data show CDR1 as MDHEN and CDR2 as SYDVKM. The entire variable domain, with the rest obtained from reference TRBV28 and TRBJ2-2, is as follows: DVKVTQSSRYLVKRTGEKVFLECVQDMDHENMFWYRQDPGLGLRLIYFSYDVKMKEKGDIPEGYSVSREKKERFSLILESASTNQTSMYLCASSSWGGSGAGELFFGEGSRLTVL.

This rearrangement joins TRBV9 to TRBJ1-1; no definite D call. Per germline, CDR1 SGDLS and CDR2 YYNGEE. V dropped 0 bases and J dropped 6 bases, with 12 bases sitting between them. The length of the CDR3 is 14 residues. CDR3 sequence (DNA): TGTGCCAGCAGCGTAGGGGGTCTAGGCTCTGAAGCTTTCTTT. It codes for CASSVGGLGSEAFF. The whole variable domain, filled in from reference TRBV9 and TRBJ1-1, reads DSGVTQTPKHLITATGQRVTLRCSPRSGDLSVYWYQQSLDQGLQFLIQYYNGEERAKGNILERFSAQQFPDLHSELNLSSLELGDSALYFCASSVGGLGSEAFFGQGTRLTVV.

The chain combines TRBV27 with TRBJ2-7; either TRBD1 or TRBD2 may supply D (5 bases each). The CDR3 extends over 12 amino acids. Germline V gives CDR1 MNHEY, CDR2 SMNVEV (reference sequence). V lost 6 bases and J 5 bases, leaving 11 bases between the germline ends. The CDR3 nucleotides read TGTGCCAGCAGGGGGGAAAGCCACGAGCAGTACTTC. Amino acid sequence: CASRGESHEQYF.

This clone was seen a single time. This rearrangement joins TRBV5-6 to TRBJ2-2; D is possibly TRBD1 or TRBD2 (5 bases each). Looked up from germline, CDR1 is SGHDT and CDR2 is YYEEEE. The CDR3 is 16 amino acids. V was trimmed by 1 base and J by 0 bases, leaving 10 bases between them. In DNA, the CDR3 is TGTGCCAGCAGCTTGTATTGGGACGCGAACACCGGGGAGCTGTTTTTT. Translated: CASSLYWDANTGELFF.

This sequence joins TRBV27 and TRBJ2-7; D remains unclear. Germline V CDR1 and CDR2: MNHEY, SMNVEV (reference sequence). The CDR3 length is 15 residues. Trimming pared 0 bases from V and 3 bases from J, leaving 12 bases between. DNA for the CDR3: TGTGCCAGCAGTTTATCACCCGGGCCAGGCTACGAGCAGTACTTC. Its translation: CASSLSPGPGYEQYF.

This clone was seen a handful of times. At the DNA level, this CDR3 is encoded by other sequences in the same sample as well. The CDR3 coding sequence is TGTGCCAGCAGTTTAGGTAGAACCTACGAGCAGTACTTC. Translating gives CASSLGRTYEQYF. This chain uses TRBV27 with TRBJ2-7, with D uncertain. The CDR3 covers 13 residues. Germline assignment: CDR1 MNHEY and CDR2 SMNVEV (reference sequence). V was cut by 2 bases and J by 2 bases, with 7 bases left in between.

Note on this clone: Other DNA variants within this sample encode the same CDR3. This chain joins TRBV5-1 and TRBJ2-7; D perhaps matches TRBD1 (6 bases). From germline, CDR1 is SGHRS and CDR2 YFSETQ. V lost 0 bases, J lost 2 bases, and 9 bases lay in between. The CDR3 has 14 residues. The CDR3 spells CASSLGAGAYEQYF. In DNA form, the CDR3 reads TGCGCCAGCAGCTTGGGTGCAGGGGCCTACGAGCAGTACTTC.

The chain has TRBV5-6 and TRBJ1-2; D gene uncertain. Between the trimmed V and J ends, which lost 2 bases and 2 bases, there was a span of 10 bases. The CDR3 has 14 amino acids. The germline V gene encodes CDR1 SGHDT and CDR2 YYEEEE. CDR3 DNA sequence: TGTGCCAGCAGCTTCGCAAGACCCAACTATGGCTACACCTTC. It specifies CASSFARPNYGYTF.

This chain links TRBV28 with TRBJ2-7; TRBD1 is a possible D gene (6 bases). V was shortened by 2 bases and J by 5 bases, with 13 bases between the two germline ends. The CDR3 has 14 residues. Germline V CDR1 and CDR2: MDHEN, SYDVKM. The CDR3 region is CASSLAYRENEQYF. The CDR3 DNA follows: TGTGCCAGCAGTTTAGCGTACAGGGAGAACGAGCAGTACTTC.

The genes are TRBV19 and TRBJ2-5; 7 nucleotides line up with TRBD2. Germline trimming cut 6 bases from V and 5 bases from J; bases unmatched to any gene: 6. This CDR3 has 13 amino acids. Germline V gene lookup returns CDR1 LNHDA and CDR2 SQIVND (reference sequence). CDR3 region: CASSLSGRETQYF. CDR3 nucleotide sequence: TGTGCCAGTAGCTTGTCCGGGAGGGAGACCCAGTACTTC.

The CDR3 DNA follows: TGTGCCAGCAGTTTGGACAGGGGGTCCTCGTCTGGCTACACCTTC. This encodes CASSLDRGSSSGYTF. The chain combines TRBV27 with TRBJ1-2; 10 positions agree with TRBD1. V trimming: 3 bases; J trimming: 7 bases; junction bases outside the gene matches: 8. Per germline, CDR1 MNHEY and CDR2 SMNVEV (reference sequence). This CDR3 region has 15 residues.

This clone was seen once. The chain has TRBV27 and TRBJ2-1, with D uncertain. The CDR3 length is 12 residues. Germline V CDR1 and CDR2: MNHEY, SMNVEV (reference sequence). V lost 7 bases to trimming and J lost 2 bases, with 6 bases between them. CDR3 sequence (DNA): TGTGCCAGCATGAACACCTACAATGAGCAGTTCTTC. This encodes CASMNTYNEQFF.

This rearrangement joins TRBV19 to TRBJ2-4; no reliable D call. Trimming shortened V by 3 bases and J by 5 bases, and 8 bases separated the two germline ends. The germline gives CDR1 LNHDA, CDR2 SQIVND (reference sequence). The CDR3 loop spans 13 amino acids. CDR3 nucleotide sequence: TGTGCCAGTAGTATGGACGGTGAAAACATTCAGTACTTC. Encoded protein: CASSMDGENIQYF.